This T cell receptor (beta chain) comes out of a study of long-term antiretroviral therapy in people with HIV. Study summary: The earliest samples predate the 2015 immediate-ART recommendation by about a decade.

A note on this clone: Its antigen is not known.

There are 13 residues in the CDR3. V lost 7 bases, J lost 0 bases, and 7 bases lay in between. Per the germline V gene, CDR1 is MNHEY and CDR2 is SVGAGI. Notes on the study in general: Dominance of pre-ART expanded clones persisted, fluctuating and often declining after ART. Increased diversity was seen after ART, yet it remained lower than in transplant donor controls.

The run of the v3.0 immunoSEQ assay was at survey level. Sequencing was directed toward 40,000-50,000 T-cell genomes in each sample. Clones were sequenced by immunoSEQ multiplex PCR, and TCRdb holds only the in-frame ones, with some missing. The data contain fewer than 10,000 clones, over 80% of them singletons. Sequences were derived from unsorted PBMCs, sampled 0.3 years before starting antiretroviral therapy. The source is a man aged 30 to 45 with HIV. The J gene is TRBJ1-3, the V gene TRBV6-5; unclear D gene. The CDR3 coding sequence is TGTGCCAGCACGGAGGACTCTGGAAACACCATATATTTT. Protein product: CASTEDSGNTIYF.